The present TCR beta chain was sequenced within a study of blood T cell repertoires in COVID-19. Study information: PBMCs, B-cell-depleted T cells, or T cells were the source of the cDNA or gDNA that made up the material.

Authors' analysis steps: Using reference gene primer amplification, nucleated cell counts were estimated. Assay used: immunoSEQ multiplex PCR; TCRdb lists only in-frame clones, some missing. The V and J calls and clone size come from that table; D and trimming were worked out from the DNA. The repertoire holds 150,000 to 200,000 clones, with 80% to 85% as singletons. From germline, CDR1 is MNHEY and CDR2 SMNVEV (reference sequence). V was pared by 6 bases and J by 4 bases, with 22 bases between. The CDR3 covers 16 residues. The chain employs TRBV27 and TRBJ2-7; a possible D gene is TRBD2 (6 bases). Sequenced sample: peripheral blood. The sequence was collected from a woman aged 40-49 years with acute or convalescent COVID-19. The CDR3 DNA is TGTGCCAGCAGCCCGATCGGGACCGCCGGAGGGTACGAGCAGTACTTC. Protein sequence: CASSPIGTAGGYEQYF.